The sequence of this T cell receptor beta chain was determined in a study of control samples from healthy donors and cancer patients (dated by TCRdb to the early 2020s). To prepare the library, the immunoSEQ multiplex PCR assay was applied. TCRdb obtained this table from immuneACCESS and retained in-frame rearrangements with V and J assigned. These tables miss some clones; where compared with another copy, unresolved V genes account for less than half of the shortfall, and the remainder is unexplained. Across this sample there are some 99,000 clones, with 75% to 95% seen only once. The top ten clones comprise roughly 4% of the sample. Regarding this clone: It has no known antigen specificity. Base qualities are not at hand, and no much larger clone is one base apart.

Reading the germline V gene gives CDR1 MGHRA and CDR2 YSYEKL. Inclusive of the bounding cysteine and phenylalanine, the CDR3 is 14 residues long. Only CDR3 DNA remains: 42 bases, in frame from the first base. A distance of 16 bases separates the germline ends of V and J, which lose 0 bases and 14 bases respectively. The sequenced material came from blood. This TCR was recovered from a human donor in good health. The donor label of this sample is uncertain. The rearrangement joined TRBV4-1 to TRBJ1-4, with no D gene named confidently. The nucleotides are TGCGCCAGCAGCCAAGAATCTGGTCTTAGGTGGCTGTTTTTT. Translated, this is CASSQESGLRWLFF.